This T cell receptor beta chain was recorded in a study of CD4 T cells in relation to SARS-CoV-2 and coronaviruses. Regarding this clone: The antigen is not known.

The length of the CDR3 is 15 residues. Trimming shortened V by 2 bases and J by 2 bases, and 11 bases separated the two germline ends. CDR1 and CDR2 (germline): SGHRS, YFSETQ. Study outcomes and limitations: About 65% of donors had memory CD4+ clonotypes crossrecognizing SARS-CoV-2 and common cold coronavirus spike.

Profiled with immunoSEQ multiplex PCR; TCRdb holds only in-frame clones, not every one. The sample shows approximately 41,000 clones, 84% of them seen only once. V usage is TRBV5-1 and J usage is TRBJ2-1; maybe TRBD2 (5 bases). The source is an adult with COVID-19. The sample comprised naive CD4+ T cells from PBMCs, cultured in vitro. Subset reported: naive CD4+ T cells isolated by negative enrichment. The CDR3: CASSLGSATYNEQFF. DNA for the CDR3: TGCGCCAGCAGCTTAGGTAGCGCCACCTACAATGAGCAGTTCTTC.